The entry that follows covers one T cell receptor beta chain sequence. Its antigen specificity is not known. The input lacks base qualities; no much larger clone sits a single base away. These data come from a study of cytomegalovirus exposure and HLA in healthy donors (dated by TCRdb to between 2016 and 2019). Regarding the complete study: In an earlier analysis of roughly 500 of the donors, around 290 Gb of sequence data and 120 million or so unique TCR beta sequences from 180 million or so T cells were reported. The study combined high-throughput TCR immunosequencing, statistical association of individual TCRs with disease status, and machine learning to predict cytomegalovirus infection status. Roughly 300 gigabases of sequencing data and around 90 million unique TCR sequences made up an early release that covered about 640 HLA-typed donors. All discovery cohort repertoires had been generated on a single sequencing platform. Roughly 5 DR-DQ haplotypes were handled as single units for association and clustering, since linkage in the cohort was strong. The T cell repertoires of under 700 subjects were profiled by immunosequencing and related to cytomegalovirus serostatus. The study aimed to test whether cataloging public T cell receptors could reveal signatures of past pathogen exposure. Typing coverage varied by locus: roughly 620-630 donors for A, B, C, DRB1 and DQB1; approximately 560 for DQA1; approximately 570 for DPA1; roughly 450 for DPB1. Among some 410 genotyped donors of the cohort, an average of approximately 240,000 unique TCR beta nucleotide sequences was sequenced per donor, of which roughly 17% were non-productive. Both class I and class II loci were covered by HLA typing, at four-digit resolution. In the later analysis, no new phenotypic data were used to find candidate immune exposures; instead, reliance was placed on TCR beta sequences and their occurrence across donors. Of the approximately 400 genotyped donors, 65% to 90% fell in the genetic ancestry cluster associated with self-reported Caucasian donors. In addition to the first cohort of hundreds of subjects, a separate validation cohort of 120 different subjects was used. To study patterns of TCR occurrence, a later analysis re-analyzed previously published TCR beta repertoires from 666 donors and added high-resolution HLA genotyping. In an earlier analysis of over 550 of the donors, high-throughput TCR beta sequencing was used to judge whether each TCR beta V gene segment behaved as functional or pseudogenic. A later genetic analysis used genome-wide SNP genotypes for about 65% of the roughly 700 donors, treating that subset as a discovery cohort. Alongside the repertoire data, information on donor age, sex, ethnicity and CMV serostatus was compiled. The research as a whole found: When HLA alleles, especially DR and DQ, strongly co-occurred, attributing TCR associations to individual alleles was difficult. Several of the top co-occurrence clusters appeared to be linked to parvovirus B19, influenza, CMV and Epstein-Barr virus, according to a later analysis. HLA typing was unavailable for some donors at each locus, so association tests used only the typed subset. The classifier was reported to diagnose cytomegalovirus status with high specificity and sensitivity in both the original cohort and the validation cohort. A later genetic analysis reported fewer N-insertions in productive TCRs among donors in an Asian-associated ancestry cluster than the roughly 700-donor mean. According to a later analysis, TCR association rates differed among HLA loci, with DRB1 alleles showing the most associated TCRs and HLA-C alleles showing the fewest. CMV serostatus was the only immune exposure information available for the cohort. A few of the identified cytomegalovirus-associated TCR beta chains were confirmed in vitro to be specific for cytomegalovirus antigens. In a later analysis, HLA-associated TCR beta chains showed more clonal expansion and lower generation probabilities than non-associated chains that were equally common. The presence/absence analyses assumed that sequencing depth was roughly uniform across donors, and that assumption may not be true. According to a later analysis, most CMV-associated TCR beta chains appeared to be HLA-restricted, and the HLA associations seemed to be driven largely by CMV exposure. The study gave a list of about 170 TCR beta chains associated with cytomegalovirus. The sequencing pipeline was judged likely to have produced a cluster of highly shared sequence variants as a technical artifact. Around 16 rarely observed V segments, including chromosome 9 orphons, were excluded from the earlier analysis of almost 600 of the donors because counts were too low. Some IMGT-functional V segments, including TRBV6-2 and TRBV6-3, could not be distinguished by the 87-base-pair reads and were therefore excluded. The cohort was sequenced for TCR beta chains only, and without alpha or paired-chain data the features that could be detected were limited. An earlier analysis of several hundred of the donors showed that most TCR beta V segments appeared in productive rearrangements either about 87% or about 30% of the time, which broadly matched IMGT annotations. While some public TCRs were present in many individuals, most TCR sequences turned up only very rarely across donors. The authors suggested that the approach could potentially be extended to other disease states and immunological phenotypes. A further reported finding was that TCR beta sequences accurately predicted the HLA-A and HLA-B alleles for most subjects in the first cohort. Correlated functional status among segregating V segments might reflect linkage disequilibrium, but an unknown experimental factor could not be ruled out. In a later analysis, some 17,000 TCR beta sequences were associated with specific HLA alleles at a false discovery rate of 0.05. A later genetic analysis associated a missense DCLRE1C variant with V-gene and J-gene trimming of TCR beta chains, and an independent cohort replicated the association.

In total, 630 or so healthy bone marrow donors made up the cohort. At the time of sampling, every cohort member was nominally healthy, though immune exposures that went unrecorded were likely present. The donor was CMV seropositive and belonged to the group of 250 to 300 seropositive cohort members. A peripheral blood sample was collected from each donor, and TCR beta sequencing was performed on peripheral blood mononuclear cells. Genomic DNA extraction from the blood cell samples was performed with the Qiagen DNeasy Blood Extraction Kit. The library came from the immunoSEQ multiplex PCR assay. The multiplex PCR relied on a mix of 60 forward primers for TCR Vbeta segments and 13 reverse primers for TCR Jbeta segments. The CDR3 region of rearranged TCR beta genes was amplified from genomic DNA with a multiplex PCR assay. On the Illumina HiSeq System, the amplified TCR beta libraries were sequenced as 87-base-pair reads. Per the original workflow: Across the roughly 700 repertoires, a later analysis counted approximately 75 million unique TCR beta chains, some 11 million of which were shared by at least two donors. Raw reads were error-corrected and collapsed into unique sequences by a nearest-neighbor algorithm in which closely related sequences were merged to remove PCR and sequencing errors. Alignment of CDR3 sequences to IMGT reference sequences was used to assign V, D and J gene segments. For a sequence to be retained, at least a six-nucleotide match to both a V gene segment and a J gene segment was required. A rearrangement was called productive if the CDR3 had no stop codons and remained in frame with V and J, and every other rearrangement was called non-productive. Following IMGT convention, CDR3 was defined as the stretch from the second conserved V-encoded cysteine to the conserved J-encoded phenylalanine. The earlier analysis of fewer than 700 of the donors excluded sequences that lacked an unambiguous match to a single V gene segment. An earlier analysis of approximately 590 of the donors classified V segments as functional when productive rearrangements were above 56.7% and as segregating when the standard deviation between donors was above 5%. A statistical classification framework was built for diagnosing cytomegalovirus status from the catalog of TCR beta chain sequences. A later analysis assigned V and J genes by comparing TCR nucleotide sequences with IMGT/GENE-DB human TR gene sequences. A later analysis assigned CDR3 sequences and most-parsimonious VDJ recombination scenarios with the TCRdist pipeline. In a later analysis, each TCR beta chain was defined by its CDR3 amino acid sequence together with its V-gene family, and reads lacking a unique V-gene family were excluded. To address suspected cross-contamination and a sequencing artifact, a later analysis removed 592 highly shared, low-generation-probability nucleotide sequences. For each public chain, a later analysis derived a clonal expansion index from normalized ranks of inferred template counts within each repertoire. In a later analysis, generation probabilities were computed using a VDJ recombination model fitted to out-of-frame rearrangements, and the results were checked against IGoR. Hypergeometric tests were used in a later analysis to score TCR-TCR, TCR-HLA and TCR-CMV co-occurrence, with a repertoire-size bias correction applied to the TCR pairs. To estimate false discovery rates, a later analysis permuted the HLA or CMV assignments 20 times. In a later analysis, co-occurring TCRs were grouped using DBSCAN, with TCRdist sequence similarity added in when clustering inside HLA-allele-positive subsets. For co-occurrence clustering, repertoires with fewer than 30,000 or more than 120,000 public chains were excluded, along with 5 or 6 repertoires with anomalous nucleotide sharing. TCRdb carries this immuneACCESS record with in-frame sequences only. Its versions omit some clonotypes, under half of them owing to an unresolved V gene in the studies checked, with the rest unexplained. For V, J and clone size, that table is used; D and trimming come from the DNA. This sample gives 150,000 to 200,000 clones in total; 80% to 85% of them show up just once. The biggest ten clones account for around 2% of the sample.

V is cut by 2 bases and J by 0 bases, and the space between the germline ends is 9 bases. Taken from cysteine to phenylalanine, the CDR3 has 15 residues. Left in the record is the CDR3 DNA by itself, 45 bases read in frame from the first base. The germline V gene provides CDR1 SGHTA and CDR2 FQGTGA. This sequence originates from a young woman in good health and CMV-seropositive. The chain is assembled from TRBV7-3 and TRBJ2-3; the D gene assignment is ambiguous. Sequencing was done on a sample of PBMCs. The CDR3: CASSLHSASTDTQYF. The nucleotide sequence is TGTGCCAGCAGCTTACACAGTGCTAGCACAGATACGCAGTATTTT.